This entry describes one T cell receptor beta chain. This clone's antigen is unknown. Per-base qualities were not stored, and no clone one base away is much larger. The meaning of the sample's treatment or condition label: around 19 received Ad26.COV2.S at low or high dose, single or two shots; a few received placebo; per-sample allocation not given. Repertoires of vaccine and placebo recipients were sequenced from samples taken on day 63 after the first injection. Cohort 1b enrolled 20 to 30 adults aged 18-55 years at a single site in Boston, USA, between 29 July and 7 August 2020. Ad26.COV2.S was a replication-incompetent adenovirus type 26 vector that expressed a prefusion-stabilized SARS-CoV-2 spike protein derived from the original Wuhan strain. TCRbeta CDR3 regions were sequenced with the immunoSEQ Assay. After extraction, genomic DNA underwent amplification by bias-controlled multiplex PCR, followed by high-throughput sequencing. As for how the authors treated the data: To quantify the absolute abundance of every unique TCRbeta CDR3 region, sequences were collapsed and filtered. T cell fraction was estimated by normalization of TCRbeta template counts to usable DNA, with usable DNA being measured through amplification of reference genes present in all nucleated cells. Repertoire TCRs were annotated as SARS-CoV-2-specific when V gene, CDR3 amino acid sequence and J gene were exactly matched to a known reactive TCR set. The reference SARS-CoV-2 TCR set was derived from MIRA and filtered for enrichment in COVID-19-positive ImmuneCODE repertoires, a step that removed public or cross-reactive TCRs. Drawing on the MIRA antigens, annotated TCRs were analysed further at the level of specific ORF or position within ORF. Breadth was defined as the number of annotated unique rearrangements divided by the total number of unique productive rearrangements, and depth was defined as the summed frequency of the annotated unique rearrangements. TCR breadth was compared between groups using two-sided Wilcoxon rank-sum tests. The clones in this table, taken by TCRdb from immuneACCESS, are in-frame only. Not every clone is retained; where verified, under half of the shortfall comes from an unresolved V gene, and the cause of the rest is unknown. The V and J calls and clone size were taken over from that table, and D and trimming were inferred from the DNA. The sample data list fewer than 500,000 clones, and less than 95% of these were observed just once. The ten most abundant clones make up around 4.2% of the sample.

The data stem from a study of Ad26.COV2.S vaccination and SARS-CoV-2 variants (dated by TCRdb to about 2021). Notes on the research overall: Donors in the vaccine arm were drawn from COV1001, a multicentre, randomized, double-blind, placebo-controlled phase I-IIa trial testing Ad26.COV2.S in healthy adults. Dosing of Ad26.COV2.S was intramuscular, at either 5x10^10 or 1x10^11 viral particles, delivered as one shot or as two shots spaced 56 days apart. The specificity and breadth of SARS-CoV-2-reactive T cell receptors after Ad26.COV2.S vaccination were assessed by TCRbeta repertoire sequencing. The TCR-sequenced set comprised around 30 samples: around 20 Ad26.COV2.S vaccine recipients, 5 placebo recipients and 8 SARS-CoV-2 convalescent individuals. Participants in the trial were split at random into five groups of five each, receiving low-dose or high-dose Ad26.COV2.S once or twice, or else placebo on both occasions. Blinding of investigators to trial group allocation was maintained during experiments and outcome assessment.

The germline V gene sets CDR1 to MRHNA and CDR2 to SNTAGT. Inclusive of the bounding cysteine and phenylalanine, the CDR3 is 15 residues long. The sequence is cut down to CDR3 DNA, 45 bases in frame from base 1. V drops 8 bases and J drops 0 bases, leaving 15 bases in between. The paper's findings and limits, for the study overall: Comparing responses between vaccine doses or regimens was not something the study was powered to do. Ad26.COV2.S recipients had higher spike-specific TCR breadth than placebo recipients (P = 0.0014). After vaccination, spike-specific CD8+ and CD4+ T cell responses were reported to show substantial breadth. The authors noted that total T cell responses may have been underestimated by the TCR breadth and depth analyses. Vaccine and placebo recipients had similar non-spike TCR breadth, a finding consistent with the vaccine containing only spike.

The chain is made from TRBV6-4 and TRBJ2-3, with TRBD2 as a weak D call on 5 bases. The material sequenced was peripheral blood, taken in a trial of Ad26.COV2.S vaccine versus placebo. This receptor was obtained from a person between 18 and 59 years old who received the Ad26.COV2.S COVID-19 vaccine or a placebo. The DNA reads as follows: TGTGCCAGCCCAGGAAATAGCGTCAGCACAGATACGCAGTATTTT. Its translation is CASPGNSVSTDTQYF.